Included here is one T cell receptor (beta chain) sequence, with context. The CDR3 totals 14 residues. The germline CDR1 and CDR2 sequences are SGDLS and YYNGEE. V lost 3 bases and J lost 2, with 12 bases in between. The record originates from a study of shared clonotypes between healthy human individuals. Study context: Each donor's CD8 memory used one plate, CD8 naive two, each CD4 subset three.

Positive CCR7 selection of CD45RO-negative cells yielded the naive CD8 cells, and terminally differentiated effector memory CD45RA+ cells were excluded. The donors, healthy adults who were HIV-negative, had experienced no recent acute infections or vaccinations. Nashville, Tennessee was home to all donors, who were Caucasian adults. Deep-level settings were used for running the assay. Assay used: immunoSEQ multiplex PCR; TCRdb lists only in-frame clones, some missing. The sample consists of 800,000 to 950,000 clones, 96% of them appearing once. This sequence was found in a man younger than 45 in good health. The genes are TRBV9 and TRBJ2-7; D may be TRBD2 (5 bases). Sequenced material: naive CD8+ T cells sorted from blood. CDR3 residues: CASSELDSAYEQYF. The CDR3 DNA follows: TGTGCCAGCAGCGAATTGGACTCGGCCTACGAGCAGTACTTC.